Below are 21 T cell receptor beta chains sequenced from a single sample in a study of T cells after yellow fever vaccination. TCRdb independently ran MiXCR on the 5' RACE reads; one entry per CDR3 protein. The table shows more than 300,000 distinct CDR3 sequences, with roughly a tenth occurring only once. Sequences were derived from CD4+ T cells sorted from PBMCs, sampled 45 days after the yellow fever booster vaccination. These receptors were obtained from a man aged 18 to 35 who received the YFV17D yellow fever vaccine.

The chain has TRBV5-8 and TRBJ1-5; 7 bases line up with TRBD1. V lost 4 bases, J lost 7 bases, and 5 bases stayed unmatched. This CDR3 has 13 residues. Germline V CDR1 and CDR2: SGHTS, YDEGEE. This CDR3 reads CASSNEQGQPQHF. DNA for the CDR3: TGTGCCAGCAGCAATGAACAGGGGCAGCCCCAGCATTTT.

This chain links TRBV20-1 with TRBJ2-1; 7 bases match TRBD2. The trim removed 0 bases at V and 0 bases at J, leaving 5 bases unmatched. The CDR3 consists of 16 residues. Germline V gene lookup returns CDR1 DFQATT and CDR2 SNEGSKA (reference sequence). CDR3 in amino acids: CSARDRGVSSYNEQFF. CDR3 bases: TGCAGTGCTAGAGATCGGGGGGTAAGCTCCTACAATGAGCAGTTCTTC.

A few counts support this clonotype. The chain carries TRBV6-5 and TRBJ1-2, with TRBD1 matching 7 bases. The CDR3 has 13 amino acids. Germline CDR1 reads MNHEY; CDR2 reads SVGAGI. The V segment lost 8 bases and the J segment 8 bases; nucleotides outside the gene matches: 11. CDR3 sequence (DNA): TGTGCCAGCCGAATTTCCGGGACAGCCGGCTACACCTTC. This gives the protein CASRISGTAGYTF.

This clonotype was counted many times. The chain links TRBV7-9 to TRBJ2-3; 7 bases are shared with TRBD1. The CDR3 is 16 amino acids. V was pared by 5 bases and J by 0 bases, with 8 bases of the junction left unmatched. Germline values: CDR1 SEHNR, CDR2 FQNEAQ (reference sequence). In DNA form, the CDR3 reads TGTGCCAGCAGCCCGGGACAGACCTATAGCACAGATACGCAGTATTTT. Translation: CASSPGQTYSTDTQYF.

This clonotype turned up a few times. J is TRBJ1-6 and V is TRBV12-3 or TRBV12-4, with a possible D match to TRBD1 (5 bases). V lost 5 bases to trimming and J lost 7 bases, with 15 bases between them. CDR3 size: 15 residues. The CDR3 sequence: CASSQGDRLNSPLHF. The DNA of the CDR3 is TGTGCCAGCAGTCAAGGGGACCGATTAAATTCACCCCTCCACTTT.

Only one count was recorded for this clonotype. Here the CDR3 DNA reads TGTGCCAGTAGTATAGGGGACGGGTACCAAGAGACCCAGTACTTC. Its translation: CASSIGDGYQETQYF. The chain links TRBV19 to TRBJ2-5; possibly TRBD1 or TRBD2 for D (5 bases each). Germline loops: CDR1 LNHDA, CDR2 SQIVND (reference sequence). V was clipped by 1 base and J by 0 bases, with 9 bases between them. The CDR3 contains 15 residues.

The sample holds many counts of this clonotype. The chain has TRBV18 and TRBJ2-7, with D perhaps TRBD1 (6 bases). There are 16 residues in the CDR3. From germline, CDR1 is KGHSH and CDR2 LQKENI. Trimming stripped 3 bases from V and 4 bases from J, with 19 bases between. CDR3 region: CASSPAGAGVLYEQYF. As DNA, the CDR3 is TGTGCCAGCTCACCGGCTGGGGCAGGGGTGTTGTACGAGCAGTACTTC.

This clonotype was seen a few times. The J gene is TRBJ2-5, the V gene TRBV5-1; 8 nucleotides line up with TRBD1. This CDR3 region has 16 residues. V lost 0 bases and J lost 5; bases outside the gene matches: 9. From germline, CDR1 is SGHRS and CDR2 YFSETQ. The CDR3 nucleotides are TGCGCCAGCAGCTTGGGTGGTGCAGGGGGCGCGGAGACCCAGTACTTC. Protein sequence: CASSLGGAGGAETQYF.

This clonotype was counted only a few times. This chain links TRBV5-6 with TRBJ1-5, with D possibly TRBD1 on 5 matching bases. Germline lookup yields CDR1 SGHDT and CDR2 YYEEEE. This CDR3 comprises 16 residues. V lost 4 bases and J lost 2, with 16 bases in between. Here the CDR3 reads CASSIGGGIGNQPQHF. The CDR3 coding sequence is TGTGCCAGCAGCATTGGCGGGGGGATTGGCAATCAGCCCCAGCATTTT.

This chain connects TRBV29-1 to TRBJ2-1; possible D gene TRBD1, 5 bases. Germline loops: CDR1 SQVTM, CDR2 ANQGSEA. Trimming cost V 4 bases and J 2 bases, with 6 bases left between them. The CDR3 runs 12 residues. CDR3 sequence: CSVAGTYNEQFF. In DNA, the CDR3 is TGCAGCGTTGCAGGGACCTACAATGAGCAGTTCTTC.

The chain carries TRBV10-2 and TRBJ1-2, with unresolved D. Germline CDR1 reads WSHSY; CDR2 reads SAAADI. V was trimmed by 6 bases and J by 1 base, leaving 6 bases between them. The CDR3 contains 12 residues. The CDR3 sequence is CASSGNNYGYTF. CDR3 nucleotide sequence: TGCGCCAGCAGCGGGAATAACTATGGCTACACCTTC.

The J gene is TRBJ1-1, the V gene TRBV18; D might be TRBD1 (5 bases). The CDR3 extends over 16 amino acids. CDR1 KGHSH and CDR2 LQKENI come from the germline V gene. Deletions cut 0 bases from V and 1 base from J, with 12 bases between. CDR3 in DNA: TGTGCCAGCTCACCACCGACTGTCCAGGGGAACACTGAAGCTTTCTTT. Amino acids: CASSPPTVQGNTEAFF.

This clonotype was seen more than once but under ten times. The chain combines TRBV27 with TRBJ1-6; D unresolved. There are 15 residues in the CDR3. The germline CDR1 and CDR2 sequences are MNHEY and SMNVEV (reference sequence). Trimming took 7 bases from V and 9 from J, leaving 19 bases between them. Written as DNA, the CDR3 is TGTGCCAGCACCCTTCGACCGACCGCCGGTTCACCCCTCCACTTT. It specifies CASTLRPTAGSPLHF.

This clonotype was detected a few times. The chain uses TRBV7-9 and TRBJ1-1; unclear D gene. V dropped 3 bases and J dropped 7 bases, with 15 bases sitting between them. Germline CDR1 is SEHNR and CDR2 is FQNEAQ (reference sequence). The CDR3 has 14 amino acids. Here the CDR3 reads CASSLPGPALEAFF. In DNA, the CDR3 is TGTGCCAGCAGCTTGCCGGGCCCCGCCCTTGAAGCTTTCTTT. The full variable domain, rest sourced from reference TRBV7-9 and TRBJ1-1, is DTGVSQNPRHKITKRGQNVTFRCDPISEHNRLYWYRQTLGQGPEFLTYFQNEAQLEKSRLLSDRFSAERPKGSFSTLEIQRTEQGDSAMYLCASSLPGPALEAFFGQGTRLTVV.

CDR3: CASSIGASDTQYF. In DNA, the CDR3 is TGTGCCAGCAGCATTGGGGCTAGTGATACGCAGTATTTT. The rearrangement links TRBV12-3 or TRBV12-4 to TRBJ2-3; weak D call: TRBD1 (5 bases). V lost 6 bases and J 6 bases, leaving 13 bases between the germline ends. CDR3 size: 13 residues.

This clonotype occurred a few times. The J gene is TRBJ2-1, the V gene TRBV11-2; D is possibly TRBD1 or TRBD2 (5 bases each). This CDR3 contains 13 residues. Germline CDR1 is SGHAT and CDR2 is FQNNGV. Trimming removed 1 base at V and 10 bases at J, with 11 bases between. The CDR3 reads CASSLVRGGEQFF. CDR3 nucleotide sequence: TGTGCCAGCAGCTTAGTTCGGGGCGGGGAGCAGTTCTTC.

This clonotype was counted ten times or more. The gene calls are TRBV5-6 and TRBJ2-5; D is possibly TRBD1 or TRBD2 (6 bases each). Trimming took off 1 base at V and 5 bases at J, with 9 bases between the two ends. The germline V gene has CDR1 SGHDT and CDR2 YYEEEE. The CDR3 loop spans 13 amino acids. The CDR3 DNA is TGTGCCAGCAGCTTGCCGGGGGCGGAGACCCAGTACTTC. This encodes CASSLPGAETQYF.

Ten or more counts support this clonotype. The chain employs TRBV29-1 and TRBJ2-1; D is possibly TRBD2 (6 bases). CDR3 length: 14 residues. Germline-derived CDR1 and CDR2 are SQVTM and ANQGSEA. The V and J ends lost 8 bases and 3 bases respectively, with 17 bases between them. The CDR3 bases are TGCAGCTTCATCGGAGGGCCGAGCTACAATGAGCAGTTCTTC. It yields the protein CSFIGGPSYNEQFF.

The chain couples TRBV2 to TRBJ2-5; D not certain. This CDR3 is built from 13 residues. V lost 6 bases and J lost 1, with 9 bases in between. Germline CDR1 is SNHLY and CDR2 is FYNNEI. The CDR3 sequence: CASRVQRQETQYF. Here the CDR3 DNA reads TGTGCCAGCAGAGTCCAGCGCCAAGAGACCCAGTACTTC.

The genes are TRBV28 and TRBJ1-5; D gene uncertain. Trimming pared 5 bases from V and 4 bases from J, leaving 3 bases between. Germline values: CDR1 MDHEN, CDR2 SYDVKM. CDR3 length: 11 amino acids. Here the CDR3 DNA reads TGTGCCAGCAGTAAAAATCAGCCCCAGCATTTT. Its translation: CASSKNQPQHF.

The chain combines TRBV4-3 with TRBJ1-6; possible D gene TRBD1, 6 bases. Trimming left V 1 base short and J 8 bases short, with 24 bases between. The length of the CDR3 is 19 residues. Germline values: CDR1 LGHNA, CDR2 YSLEER. This CDR3 is CASSQGMYRAREVDSPLHF. CDR3 coding DNA: TGCGCCAGCAGCCAAGGCATGTACAGGGCGAGGGAGGTGGATTCACCCCTCCACTTT.